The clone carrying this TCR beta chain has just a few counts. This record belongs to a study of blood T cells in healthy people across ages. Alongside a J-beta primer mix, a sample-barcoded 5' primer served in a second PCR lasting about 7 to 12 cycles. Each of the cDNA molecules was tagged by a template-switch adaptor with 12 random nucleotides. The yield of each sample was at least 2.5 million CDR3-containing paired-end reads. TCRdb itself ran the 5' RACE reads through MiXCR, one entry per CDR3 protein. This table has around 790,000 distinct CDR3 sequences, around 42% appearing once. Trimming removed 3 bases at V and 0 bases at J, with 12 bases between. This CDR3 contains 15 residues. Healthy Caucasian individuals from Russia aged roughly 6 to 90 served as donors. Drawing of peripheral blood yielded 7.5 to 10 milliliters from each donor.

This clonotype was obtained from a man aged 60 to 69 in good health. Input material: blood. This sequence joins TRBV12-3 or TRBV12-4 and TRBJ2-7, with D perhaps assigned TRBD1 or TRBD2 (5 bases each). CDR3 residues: CASSFSGRHSYEQYF. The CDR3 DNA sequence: TGTGCCAGCAGTTTTTCGGGACGACACTCCTACGAGCAGTACTTC.